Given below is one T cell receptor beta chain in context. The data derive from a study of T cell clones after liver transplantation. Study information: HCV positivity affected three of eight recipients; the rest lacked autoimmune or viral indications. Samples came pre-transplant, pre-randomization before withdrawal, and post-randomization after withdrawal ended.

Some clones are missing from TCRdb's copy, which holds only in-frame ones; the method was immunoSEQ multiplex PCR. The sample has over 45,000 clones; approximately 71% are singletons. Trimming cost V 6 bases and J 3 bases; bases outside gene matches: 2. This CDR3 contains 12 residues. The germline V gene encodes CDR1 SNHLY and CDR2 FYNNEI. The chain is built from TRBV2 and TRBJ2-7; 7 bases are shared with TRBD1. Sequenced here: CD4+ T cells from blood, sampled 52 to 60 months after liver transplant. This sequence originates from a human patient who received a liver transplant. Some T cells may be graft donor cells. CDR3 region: CASRGDSYEQYF. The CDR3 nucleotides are TGTGCCAGCAGGGGGGACAGCTACGAGCAGTACTTC.